This T cell receptor (beta chain) stems from a study of identifying expanded T cells in peripheral blood. The study, taken as a whole, reports: Differentially abundant clones: roughly 1.2 between replicates, about 17 at 2 to 3 weeks, around 19 at four.

The CDR3 covers 15 residues. The germline V gene encodes CDR1 SNHLY and CDR2 FYNNEI. V lost 7 bases and J 4 bases, leaving 17 bases between the germline ends. No infections or other immune events were documented during collection. Assay used: immunoSEQ multiplex PCR; TCRdb lists only in-frame clones, some missing. This sample carries 80,000 or so clones, approximately 84% of them seen once, and the ten largest clones take approximately 18%. With regard to this clone: The antigen is undetermined.

Sequences were obtained from blood. The chain uses TRBV2 and TRBJ1-5; a weak D match, TRBD1 (5 bases). This sequence originates from a person aged 18 to 75 in good health. CDR3 in amino acids: CASTLTQGLNQPQHF. DNA for the CDR3: TGTGCCAGCACCCTAACCCAGGGTCTGAATCAGCCCCAGCATTTT.